This entry is about one TCR beta chain. This clonotype was seen only a few times. Its antigen remains unidentified. No much larger clonotype is one base removed from it; base qualities were not supplied. This specimen belongs to a study of T cells in Graves' hyperthyroidism and ophthalmopathy (dated by TCRdb to about 2019). A note on the overall study: Peripheral blood was sampled at the time of initial diagnosis, prior to any treatment. To identify TCR V-J signatures that set the groups apart, the researchers used a discovery cohort of 100 or so patients, made up of roughly 40 with Graves' ophthalmopathy and some 60 with stable Graves' hyperthyroidism. Whether ophthalmopathy could be predicted prospectively was tested in an independent validation cohort made up of roughly 19 hyperthyroidism patients plus 17 patients who later progressed to ophthalmopathy. For training and testing, the 100 or so patients in the discovery cohort were randomly divided in a 7:3 ratio. Thyroid tissue and blood T-cell repertoires from over 5 Graves' hyperthyroidism patients were also compared in the study. Once sampling was done, hyperthyroidism patients were given methimazole at a starting dose of 30 mg daily, whereas ophthalmopathy patients were given high-dose intravenous methylprednisolone. The paper describes TCR Vbeta CDR3 sequencing of 120 to 150 peripheral blood samples, made up of 43 ophthalmopathy patients, over 70 hyperthyroidism patients and 17 progressor patients. General study outcomes and caveats: Sample size was not statistically predetermined, and blinding of investigators to group allocation was not performed. In validation, progression to ophthalmopathy was predicted by the model with 70.59% sensitivity and under 85% specificity, a median of around 5.9 months before onset. Most expanded thyroid clonotypes (frequency above 0.001) were also detected in blood, a finding suggesting that blood repertoires may reflect thyroid immune responses. In cross-validation, a model built on a 13 V-J signature told ophthalmopathy apart from stable hyperthyroidism with 85% to 90% sensitivity and approximately 81% specificity, and in testing the same model reached 80%/75%.

Stable Graves' hyperthyroidism was defined as the absence of progression to ophthalmopathy over 18 months of follow-up. The hyperthyroidism patients were between 18 and 65 years old and newly diagnosed, with a disease duration of less than 2 months. Any patient with an uncontrolled infection, another autoimmune disease, pregnancy or lactation was excluded. Clinical symptoms, serum thyroxine and TRAb, thyroid ultrasound, and orbital computed tomography formed the basis for the diagnoses. PBMCs were isolated from approximately 10 ml of fresh peripheral blood by Ficoll-Paque density gradient centrifugation. Total RNA was extracted using Trizol reagent, and RNA quality was assessed on an Agilent 2100 Bioanalyzer. The TCR beta CDR3 regions were amplified from RNA transcripts. The first round of RT-PCR for the TCR CDR3 was performed with the HTBI primer set and the Qiagen OneStep RT-PCR kit. Libraries were constructed in a second round of multiplex PCR, after which size selection and purification were performed. Libraries were sequenced paired-end with 100 bp reads on an Illumina HiSeq2000. The paper's data handling went like this. SOAPnuke was used to process the raw data, with reads discarded if the reads contained adapters or uncalled bases, had a mean Phred below 15, or lacked an exact constant-primer or identifier match. High-quality paired reads were merged using COPE v1.2.5, and each unique nucleotide sequence was defined as a clonotype. Clonotypes were aligned to IMGT TRBV, TRBD and TRBJ reference segments using MiTCR v1.1. The analysis was restricted to V-J combinations with a frequency above 0.0001, which together covered 99.2% of the repertoires. A TCS score was defined as the ratio of F50 (clonal expansion) to E x V (chaos), with BLOSUM62-based TCRdist applied between CDR3 peptides within each V-J. Welch's t-statistics and random forest reduced 514 V-J features to 10 to 15, which were used in a naive Bayes classifier (R e1071). TCRdb reanalyzed the raw reads on its own, using fastp at Q25 for trimming and MiXCR for clone calling, and kept in-frame beta chains. A single entry per CDR3 protein holds the most common genes and DNA from its merged rows. TCRdb assigned the V and J calls; the authors' analysis was not used. The sample table contains roughly 660,000 distinct CDR3 sequences; only one count was recorded for around a sixth of them. Of the sample, around 15% is held by the ten largest clones.

From cysteine to phenylalanine, the CDR3 is 20 amino acids long. The DNA shown is the 60-base CDR3, in frame from base 1. The junction carries 31 bases between V and J, which are trimmed by 4 bases and 4 bases respectively. The germline V gene (reference sequence) specifies LGHDT as CDR1 and YNNKEL as CDR2. The clonotype originates from a man in his forties or fifties with Graves' hyperthyroidism. The chain joins TRBV3-1 to TRBJ1-1, and perhaps TRBD1 as D gene, on 5 matching bases. The sample taken for sequencing was blood. CDR3 protein: CASSLTTEGHRLSGGTEAFF. The DNA is as follows: TGTGCCAGCAGCCTAACGACCGAGGGGCATAGGTTAAGCGGTGGCACTGAAGCTTTCTTT.